This TCR beta chain is drawn from a study of T cells after yellow fever vaccination. Study in general: Fractions of low cell number were prepared using SMART-Seq v4 Ultra Low Input.

This clonotype was picked up many times. Antigen: not known. Study findings and constraints: Weaker, the secondary response peaked sooner, at day 5 versus 15.

UMIs and a universal primer site were added when TCR cDNA was made by 5'RACE template switching. Each CDR3 protein is one row after TCRdb ran MiXCR on the 5' RACE reads. The sample includes 60,000 or so distinct CDR3 sequences, approximately 6.5% of them seen just once. The input for sequencing was CD8+ T cells sorted from PBMCs, taken on the day of the first yellow fever vaccination. The source of this sequence is a man younger than 30 who received the YFV17D yellow fever vaccine.

This CDR3 reads CASSFEGAVAYEQYF. CDR3 nucleotide sequence: TGTGCCAGCAGTTTCGAGGGGGCTGTGGCCTACGAGCAGTACTTC. The chain is built from TRBV12-3 or TRBV12-4 and TRBJ2-7; TRBD1 matches at 7 bases. V lost 3 bases, J lost 2 bases, and 7 bases stayed unmatched. This CDR3 comprises 15 residues.